One sample yielded the 9 T cell receptor beta chains listed below, sequenced in a study of blood T cell repertoires in COVID-19. Sequencing used immunoSEQ multiplex PCR; TCRdb keeps in-frame clones, though not all of them. The sample lists roughly 200,000 clones, over 75% occurring once. The source material was peripheral blood. Source of these receptors: a man in his forties or fifties who had recovered from COVID-19.

This chain links TRBV5-4 with TRBJ1-1; D is perhaps TRBD1 (5 bases). The CDR3 has 13 amino acids. The germline V and J ends were trimmed by 0 bases and 4 bases, with 7 bases remaining between them. CDR1 SGHNT and CDR2 YYREEE come from the germline V gene (reference sequence). CDR3 DNA: TGTGCCAGCAGCTTGGAGGGGATCACTGAAGCTTTCTTT. Its translation: CASSLEGITEAFF.

The J gene is TRBJ2-7, the V gene TRBV5-4, with 8 bases identical to TRBD2. The CDR3 is made up of 16 amino acids. The trim removed 1 base at V and 0 bases at J, leaving 6 bases unmatched. Germline V gene lookup returns CDR1 SGHNT and CDR2 YYREEE (reference sequence). CDR3 DNA: TGTGCCAGCAGCTTGCCCACTAGCGGCCGCTCCTACGAGCAGTACTTC. Translating it yields CASSLPTSGRSYEQYF.

This clone appeared a few times. The chain joins TRBV6-4 to TRBJ1-5; the D gene is possibly TRBD1 (6 bases). The CDR3 has 13 amino acids. Germline lookup yields CDR1 MRHNA and CDR2 SNTAGT. The V end lost 7 bases, the J end lost 5 bases, and 12 bases lay between the germline ends. As DNA, the CDR3 is TGTGCCAGCATAGGGGGGGGAGATCAGCCCCAGCATTTT. The encoded protein is CASIGGGDQPQHF.

The rearrangement links TRBV24-1 to TRBJ2-1; no firm D call. Germline lookup yields CDR1 KGHDR and CDR2 SFDVKD. CDR3 length: 13 amino acids. The germline V and J ends were trimmed by 3 bases and 4 bases, with 6 bases remaining between them. CDR3 region: CATSDPDYNEQFF. The CDR3, as DNA: TGTGCCACCAGTGATCCAGATTACAATGAGCAGTTCTTC.

This clone was seen only a few times. The chain is built from TRBV18 and TRBJ2-6; no clear D gene. The germline gives CDR1 KGHSH, CDR2 LQKENI. CDR3 length equals 15 residues. V was clipped by 4 bases and J by 0 bases, with 7 bases between them. The CDR3 nucleotides read TGTGCCAGCTCACTTCAAAACTCTGGGGCCAACGTCCTGACTTTC. Translated, it gives CASSLQNSGANVLTF.

The chain couples TRBV15 to TRBJ1-1; perhaps TRBD1 as D (5 bases). The CDR3 consists of 14 residues. V lost 3 bases to trimming and J lost 2 bases, with 10 bases between them. Per germline, CDR1 LNHNV and CDR2 YYDKDF (reference sequence). CDR3 sequence: CATSRSTVNTEAFF. The DNA for the CDR3 is TGTGCCACCAGCAGGTCGACAGTAAACACTGAAGCTTTCTTT.

This clone was observed at least ten times. This chain uses TRBV9 with TRBJ1-2; tentatively, D is TRBD1 (5 bases). CDR1 and CDR2 from the germline V gene are SGDLS and YYNGEE. The CDR3 length is 15 residues. With 3 bases removed from V and 1 base from J, the gap between germline ends came to 13 bases. The CDR3 bases are TGTGCCAGCAGCGCCCAATACAGGAATAACTATGGCTACACCTTC. It encodes CASSAQYRNNYGYTF.

This chain joins TRBV12-5 and TRBJ2-4; 8 bases map to TRBD1. Germline V gene data show CDR1 as LGHNT and CDR2 as FRNRAP. This CDR3 has 15 amino acids. The ends lost 0 bases at V and 6 bases at J; junction bases unmatched: 4. The CDR3 loop is CASGLVGTGPNIQYF. CDR3 coding DNA: TGTGCTAGTGGTTTGGTAGGGACAGGTCCAAACATTCAGTACTTC.

The V gene is TRBV6-6, the J gene TRBJ1-2, with a weak D call TRBD1 (5 bases). The V end was cut by 0 bases, the J end by 3 bases, with 14 bases between. Germline CDR1 MNHNY, CDR2 SVGAGI (reference sequence). The CDR3 is made up of 16 amino acids. The CDR3 here is CASSYSGRPGDYGYTF. The CDR3 DNA sequence: TGTGCCAGCAGTTACTCCGGGCGGCCGGGGGACTATGGCTACACCTTC.